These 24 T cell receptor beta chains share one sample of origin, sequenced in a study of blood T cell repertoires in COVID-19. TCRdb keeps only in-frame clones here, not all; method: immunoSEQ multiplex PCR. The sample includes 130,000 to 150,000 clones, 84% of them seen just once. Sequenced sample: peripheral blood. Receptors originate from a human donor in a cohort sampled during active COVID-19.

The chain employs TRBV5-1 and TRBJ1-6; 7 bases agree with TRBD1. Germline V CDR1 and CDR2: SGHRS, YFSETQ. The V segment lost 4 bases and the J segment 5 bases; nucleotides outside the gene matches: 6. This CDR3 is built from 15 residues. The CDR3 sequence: CASSGGTDHNSPLHF. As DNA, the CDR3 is TGCGCCAGCAGCGGGGGGACAGATCATAATTCACCCCTCCACTTT.

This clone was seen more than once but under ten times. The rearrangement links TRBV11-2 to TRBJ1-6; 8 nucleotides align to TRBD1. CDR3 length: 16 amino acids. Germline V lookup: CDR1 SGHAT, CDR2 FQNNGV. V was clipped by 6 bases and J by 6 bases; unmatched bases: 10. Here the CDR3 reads CASRHTGGSLNSPLHF. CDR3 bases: TGTGCCAGCAGACACACAGGGGGGAGCCTTAATTCACCCCTCCACTTT.

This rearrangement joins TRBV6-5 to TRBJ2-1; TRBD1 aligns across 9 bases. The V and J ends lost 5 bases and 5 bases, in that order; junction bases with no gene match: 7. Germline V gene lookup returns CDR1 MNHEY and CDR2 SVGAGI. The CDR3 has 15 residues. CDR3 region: CASSHRTGVDNEQFF. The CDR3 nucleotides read TGTGCCAGCAGTCATAGGACAGGGGTCGACAATGAGCAGTTCTTC.

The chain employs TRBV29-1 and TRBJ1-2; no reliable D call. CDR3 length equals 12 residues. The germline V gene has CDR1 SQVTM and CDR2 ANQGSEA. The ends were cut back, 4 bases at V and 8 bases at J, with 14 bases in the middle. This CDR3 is CSVGSQSGGYTF. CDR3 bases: TGCAGCGTTGGAAGTCAGTCTGGCGGCTACACCTTC.

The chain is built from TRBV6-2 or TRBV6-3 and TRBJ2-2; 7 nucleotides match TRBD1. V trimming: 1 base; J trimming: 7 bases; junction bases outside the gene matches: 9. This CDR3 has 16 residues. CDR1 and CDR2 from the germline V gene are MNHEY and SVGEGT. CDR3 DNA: TGTGCCAGCAGTTACTGGGCAGGGGGAACGGTCGGGGAGCTGTTTTTT. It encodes CASSYWAGGTVGELFF.

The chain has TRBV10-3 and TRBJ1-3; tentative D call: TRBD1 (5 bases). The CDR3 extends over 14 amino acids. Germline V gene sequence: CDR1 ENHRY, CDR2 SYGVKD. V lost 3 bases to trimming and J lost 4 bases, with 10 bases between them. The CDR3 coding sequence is TGTGCCATCAGTGACCCAGGGTCCGGAAACACCATATATTTT. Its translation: CAISDPGSGNTIYF.

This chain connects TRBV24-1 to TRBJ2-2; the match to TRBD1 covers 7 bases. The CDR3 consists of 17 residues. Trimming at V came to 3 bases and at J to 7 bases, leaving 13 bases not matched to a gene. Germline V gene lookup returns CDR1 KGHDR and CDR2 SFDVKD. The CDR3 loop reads CATSDQGNRGVDGELFF. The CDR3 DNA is TGTGCCACCAGTGATCAGGGGAACAGGGGTGTTGACGGGGAGCTGTTTTTT.

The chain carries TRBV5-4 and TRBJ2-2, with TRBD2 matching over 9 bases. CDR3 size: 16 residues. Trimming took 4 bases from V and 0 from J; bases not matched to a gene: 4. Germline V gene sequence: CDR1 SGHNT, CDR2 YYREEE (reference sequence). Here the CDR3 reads CASSPRTSANTGELFF. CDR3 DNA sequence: TGTGCCAGCAGCCCAAGGACTAGCGCGAACACCGGGGAGCTGTTTTTT.

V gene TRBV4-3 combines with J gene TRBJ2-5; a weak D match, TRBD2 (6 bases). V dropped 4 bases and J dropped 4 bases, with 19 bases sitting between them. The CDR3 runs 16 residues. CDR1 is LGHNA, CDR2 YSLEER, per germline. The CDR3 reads CASSRLRNGGGETQYF. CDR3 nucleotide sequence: TGCGCCAGCAGCCGCCTTAGGAACGGGGGTGGAGAGACCCAGTACTTC.

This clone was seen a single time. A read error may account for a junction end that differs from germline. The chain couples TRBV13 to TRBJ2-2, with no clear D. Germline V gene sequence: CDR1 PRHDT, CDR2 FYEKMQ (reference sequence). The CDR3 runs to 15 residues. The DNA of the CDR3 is TGTGCCAGCAGCATAGGGCCAGGTCAACCCGGGGAGCTGTTTTTT. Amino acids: CASSIGPGQPGELFF.

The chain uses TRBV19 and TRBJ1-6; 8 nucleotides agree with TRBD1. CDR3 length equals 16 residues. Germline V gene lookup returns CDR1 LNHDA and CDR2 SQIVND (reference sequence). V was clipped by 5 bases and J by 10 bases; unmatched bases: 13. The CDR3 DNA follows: TGTGCCAGTAGTCCCCGGGCAGGGGGCCCGGAGTCACCCCTCCACTTT. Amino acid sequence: CASSPRAGGPESPLHF.

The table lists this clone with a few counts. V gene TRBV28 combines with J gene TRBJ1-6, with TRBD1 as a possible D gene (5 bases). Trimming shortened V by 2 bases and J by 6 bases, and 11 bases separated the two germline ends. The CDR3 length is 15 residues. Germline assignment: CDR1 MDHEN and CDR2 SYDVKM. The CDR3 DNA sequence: TGTGCCAGCAGTTTAGCAGGGCTTGGTAATTCACCCCTCCACTTT. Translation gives CASSLAGLGNSPLHF.

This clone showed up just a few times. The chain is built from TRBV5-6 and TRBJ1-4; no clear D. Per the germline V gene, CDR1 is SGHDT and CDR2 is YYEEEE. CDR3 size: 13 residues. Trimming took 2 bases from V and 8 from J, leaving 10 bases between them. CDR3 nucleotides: TGTGCCAGCAGCTTCGCCGGAGCCGAAAAACTGTTTTTT. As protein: CASSFAGAEKLFF. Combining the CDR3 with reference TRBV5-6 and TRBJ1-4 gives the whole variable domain DAGVTQSPTHLIKTRGQQVTLRCSPKSGHDTVSWYQQALGQGPQFIFQYYEEEERQRGNFPDRFSGHQFPNYSSELNVNALLLGDSALYLCASSFAGAEKLFFGSGTQLSVL.

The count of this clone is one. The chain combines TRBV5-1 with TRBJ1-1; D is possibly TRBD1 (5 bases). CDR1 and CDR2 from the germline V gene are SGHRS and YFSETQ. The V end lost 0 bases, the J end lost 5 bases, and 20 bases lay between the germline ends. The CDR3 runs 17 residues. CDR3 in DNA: TGCGCCAGCAGCTTGGGAGTCGGCGACCCGGGGACTACTGAAGCTTTCTTT. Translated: CASSLGVGDPGTTEAFF.

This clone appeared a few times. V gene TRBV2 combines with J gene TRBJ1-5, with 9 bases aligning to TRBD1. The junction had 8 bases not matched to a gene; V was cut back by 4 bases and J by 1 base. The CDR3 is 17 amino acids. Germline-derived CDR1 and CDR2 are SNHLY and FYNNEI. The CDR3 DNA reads TGTGCCAGCAGTGTAGGACAGGGGAGTGGGAGCAATCAGCCCCAGCATTTT. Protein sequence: CASSVGQGSGSNQPQHF.

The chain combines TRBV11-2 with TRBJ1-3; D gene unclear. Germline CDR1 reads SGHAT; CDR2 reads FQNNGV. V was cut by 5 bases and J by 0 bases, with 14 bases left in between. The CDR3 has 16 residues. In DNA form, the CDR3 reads TGTGCCAGCAGCCCCTCCGGTCCTAGCTCTGGAAACACCATATATTTT. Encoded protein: CASSPSGPSSGNTIYF.

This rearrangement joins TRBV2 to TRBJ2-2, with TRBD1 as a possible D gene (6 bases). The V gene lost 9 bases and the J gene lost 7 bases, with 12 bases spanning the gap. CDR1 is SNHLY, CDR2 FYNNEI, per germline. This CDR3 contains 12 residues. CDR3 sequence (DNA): TGTGCCAGACAGGGTATTTACGGGGAGCTGTTTTTT. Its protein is CARQGIYGELFF.

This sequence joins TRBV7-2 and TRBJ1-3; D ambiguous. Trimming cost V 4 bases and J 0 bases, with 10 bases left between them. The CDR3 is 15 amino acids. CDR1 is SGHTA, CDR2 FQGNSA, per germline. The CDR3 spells CASSSMEYSGNTIYF. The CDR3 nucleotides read TGTGCCAGCAGCTCTATGGAGTACTCTGGAAACACCATATATTTT.

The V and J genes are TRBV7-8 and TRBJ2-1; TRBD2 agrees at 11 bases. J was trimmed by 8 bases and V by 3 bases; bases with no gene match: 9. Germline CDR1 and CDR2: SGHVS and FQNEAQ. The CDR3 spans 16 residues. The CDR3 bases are TGTGCCAGCAGCTTCCGGACTAGCGGGTTGTACGATGAGCAGTTCTTC. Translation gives CASSFRTSGLYDEQFF.

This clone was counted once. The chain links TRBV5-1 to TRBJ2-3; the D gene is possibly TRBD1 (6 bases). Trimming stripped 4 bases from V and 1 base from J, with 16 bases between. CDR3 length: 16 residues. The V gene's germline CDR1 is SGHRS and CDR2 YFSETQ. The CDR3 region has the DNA TGCGCCAGCAGCCCCACTCAGGGGTCTCGCACAGATACGCAGTATTTT. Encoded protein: CASSPTQGSRTDTQYF.

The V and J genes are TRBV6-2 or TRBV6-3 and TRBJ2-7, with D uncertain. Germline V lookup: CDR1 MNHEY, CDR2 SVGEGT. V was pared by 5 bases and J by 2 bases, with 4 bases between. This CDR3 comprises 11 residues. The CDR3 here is CASSPAYEQYF. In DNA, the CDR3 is TGTGCCAGCAGTCCAGCCTACGAGCAGTACTTC.

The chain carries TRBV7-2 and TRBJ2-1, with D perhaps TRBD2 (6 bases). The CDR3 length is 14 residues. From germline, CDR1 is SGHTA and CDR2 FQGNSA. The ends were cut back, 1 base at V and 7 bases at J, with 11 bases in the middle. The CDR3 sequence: CASSLEGGGNEQFF. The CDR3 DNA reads TGTGCCAGCAGCTTAGAAGGTGGGGGGAATGAGCAGTTCTTC.

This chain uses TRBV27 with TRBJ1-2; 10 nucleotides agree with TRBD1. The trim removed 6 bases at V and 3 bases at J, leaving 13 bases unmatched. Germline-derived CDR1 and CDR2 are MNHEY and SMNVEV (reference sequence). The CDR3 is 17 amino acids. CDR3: CASSSLTGTGADYGYTF. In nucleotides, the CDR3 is TGTGCCAGCAGCTCCCTTACCGGGACAGGGGCGGACTATGGCTACACCTTC.

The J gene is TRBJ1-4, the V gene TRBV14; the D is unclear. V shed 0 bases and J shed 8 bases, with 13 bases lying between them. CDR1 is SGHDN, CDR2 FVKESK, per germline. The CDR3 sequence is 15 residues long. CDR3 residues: CASSQDKGGSEKLFF. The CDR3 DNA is TGTGCCAGCAGCCAAGATAAAGGAGGGTCGGAAAAACTGTTTTTT. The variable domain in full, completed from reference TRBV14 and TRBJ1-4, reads EAGVTQFPSHSVIEKGQTVTLRCDPISGHDNLYWYRRVMGKEIKFLLHFVKESKQDESGMPNNRFLAERTGGTYSTLKVQPAELEDSGVYFCASSQDKGGSEKLFFGSGTQLSVL.